This T cell receptor beta chain comes out of a study of tissue T cells after allogeneic stem cell transplantation (dated by TCRdb to between 2021 and 2024). About the study as a whole: Using research autopsies of patients with and without GVHD, plus mouse models of GVHD, the study profiled TCR beta repertoires across many tissues. The human arm was a prospective observational study without blinding or randomization.

Study-level results and caveats: Only a few T cell clones appeared in more than one patient, yet motif-based clustering showed tissue-specific repertoire signatures that were shared between patients. Within patients, how anatomically similar tissues were was a major factor shaping TCR repertoire composition, regardless of disease or transplant status. In both patients and mice, T cells from blood and spleen covered only a limited part of the TCR repertoire found in tissues. Sampling depth was acknowledged as a limitation, and the patient cohort was both small and clinically heterogeneous. Which tissue TCRs were alloreactive or antigen-specific was not determined in the study, and some of the clones might have been host cells that persisted.

The receptor library was made with the immunoSEQ multiplex PCR assay. TCRbeta CDR3 sequencing was performed at survey depth by Adaptive Biotechnologies, and CDR3 sequences, V/J genes, productive frequency and template counts were reported. TCR beta CDR3 regions were amplified from genomic DNA instead of RNA. Processing in the source paper ran as follows. Jensen-Shannon divergence was used to quantify pairwise repertoire overlap between tissues, with a value of 1 indicating complete divergence and a value of 0 indicating identical repertoires. Tissues were clustered by single-linkage agglomerative hierarchical clustering of pairwise JSD values and displayed as dendrograms. GLIPH2 was run on all patient samples with simulation_depth 1000, kmer_min_depth 3, cdr3_length_cutoff 8, keeping groups with more than two unique CDR3s. A standardized tissue-overlap score was generated by extrapolating Jaccard GLIPH-group overlap across patients to a standard repertoire size of 1000 clones. Linear mixed-effect models, with tissue included as a fixed effect and individual included as a random effect, were used to assess associations of diversity with clinical or experimental variables. The table was pulled from immuneACCESS by TCRdb, which kept in-frame rearrangements only. Such tables lose some clones; where checked, under half of the loss comes from unresolved V genes, and the rest has no known cause. The DNA gave D and trimming, while V, J and clone size come from that table. The table for this sample lists several thousand clones; 45% to 50% of them were counted only once. The ten most abundant clones make up 7.7% of the sample.

This clone has more than one count but fewer than ten. The antigen this receptor binds is unknown. Mouse gene names and germline sequences are used here. Read coverage stops 1 residue before the CDR3 terminus; the germline J gene supplies the remainder. According to the study, the label for this sample's time point signals: mouse harvest day 7 after allogeneic transplant. Mouse grafts consisting of 10^7 T-cell-depleted bone marrow cells combined with 10^6 splenic CD5+ T cells were administered by tail vein injection. A major MHC-mismatch B6 (H2b) into BALB/c (H2d) model was used to model mouse GVHD, and tissues were profiled at day 7 or 14. On day 7 or 14 post-transplant, mouse tissues and retro-orbital blood were harvested with separate sterile tools for each animal, and livers were flushed before harvest. Before genomic DNA isolation with the DNeasy Blood & Tissue Kit, mouse tissues were minced with razor blades in buffered saline.

CDR1 and CDR2, looked up from the germline V gene, are LGHNA and YSYQKL. Including cysteine and phenylalanine, the CDR3 has 15 amino acids. The DNA shown is the part of the CDR3 that was read: 42 bases, in frame from base 1. At the junction V is shortened by 0 bases and J by 2 bases; bases outside the gene matches: 0. The sequence joins TRBV2 to TRBJ2-1, with 8 bases in between that match TRBD2. The TCR sequence derives from a female BALB/c mouse given C57BL/6 T cells with graft-versus-host disease after an allogeneic hematopoietic cell transplant. Material for sequencing was lymph node tissue. Partial CDR3 DNA: TGTGCCAGCAGCCAAGACTGGGGGGACTATGCTGAGCAGTTC. This translates into CASSQDWGDYAEQF. Given in full, the CDR3 is CASSQDWGDYAEQFF.